A single sample gave rise to the 10 T cell receptor beta chains below, sequenced in a study of brain T cells in children with intractable seizures (dated by TCRdb to the early 2020s). The time point label of this sample denotes: resected brain tissue, or blood drawn just prior to surgery. The library was obtained by the immunoSEQ multiplex PCR assay. TCRdb retrieved this table from immuneACCESS and kept in-frame rearrangements only. Not all clones are present; in checked studies, unresolved V genes account for under half, and no reason is known for the remainder. Present in this sample are approximately 41,000 clones, around nine tenths of which were seen just once. The top ten clonotypes cover 6.3% of the sample. This specimen was peripheral blood, taken at surgery. The receptors were gathered from a girl aged 2-15 years with tuberous sclerosis and intractable seizures.

The chain couples TRBV7-2 to TRBJ1-2, with 8 bases fitting TRBD1. V was pared by 4 bases and J by 7 bases, with 8 bases of the junction left unmatched. The CDR3 has 14 amino acids. The germline CDR1 and CDR2 sequences are SGHTA and FQGNSA. DNA of the CDR3: TGTGCCAGCAGCTCCGGACAGGGAAGGATTGGCTACACCTTC. Translating it yields CASSSGQGRIGYTF.

The chain couples TRBV24-1 to TRBJ2-3, with 11 nucleotides matching TRBD2. V dropped 5 bases and J dropped 1; count of bases not matched to a gene: 7. Germline CDR1 and CDR2: KGHDR and SFDVKD. CDR3 length: 17 residues. CDR3 sequence: CATSGPLTSGGTDTQYF. The CDR3 coding sequence is TGTGCCACCAGTGGGCCCCTGACTAGCGGGGGCACAGATACGCAGTATTTT.

The chain has TRBV2 and TRBJ1-2, with 9 bases fitting TRBD1. With V trimmed by 6 bases and J by 7 bases, 9 bases remained unmatched. The CDR3 is 14 residues long. Germline-derived CDR1 and CDR2 are SNHLY and FYNNEI. The CDR3, as DNA: TGTGCCAGCAGCACGAACAGGGGGCGCACTGGCTACACCTTC. Protein product: CASSTNRGRTGYTF.

The chain links TRBV5-1 to TRBJ2-3; 11 nucleotides line up with TRBD2. The CDR3 spans 17 residues. Germline lookup yields CDR1 SGHRS and CDR2 YFSETQ. V trimming: 3 bases; J trimming: 1 base; junction bases outside the gene matches: 7. The CDR3 bases are TGCGCCAGCAGCTCCCACCCGACTAGCGGGGGCACAGATACGCAGTATTTT. This sequence encodes CASSSHPTSGGTDTQYF.

The V call is TRBV19, the J call TRBJ2-5; 7 bases map to TRBD2. From germline, CDR1 is LNHDA and CDR2 SQIVND (reference sequence). J gave up 4 bases and V 3 bases, and 8 bases lay outside the gene matches. This CDR3 is built from 15 residues. This CDR3 reads CASSIYRGERETQYF. In nucleotides, the CDR3 is TGTGCCAGTAGTATCTACCGGGGGGAGAGAGAGACCCAGTACTTC.

The V gene is TRBV7-3, the J gene TRBJ1-6, with a possible D match to TRBD1 (6 bases). Trimming left V 1 base short and J 10 bases short, with 14 bases between. Germline CDR1 and CDR2: SGHTA and FQGTGA. The CDR3 is 15 amino acids. The CDR3 loop reads CASSLSGGQGSPLHF. CDR3 in DNA: TGTGCCAGCAGCTTAAGTGGGGGGCAAGGATCACCCCTCCACTTT.

This rearrangement joins TRBV6-2 or TRBV6-3 to TRBJ1-5; 11 bases agree with TRBD1. The germline CDR1 and CDR2 sequences are MNHEY and SVGEGT. The CDR3 runs to 17 residues. Losses at the gene ends were 2 bases for V and 6 bases for J; bases not matched to a gene: 9. The CDR3 DNA reads as TGTGCCAGCAGTTACGATGCAGGGACAGGGGGGATTCAGCCCCAGCATTTT. This sequence encodes CASSYDAGTGGIQPQHF.

CDR3 DNA: TGTGCCAGCAGCCAAGTGGACAGCGTGAACACTGAAGCTTTCTTT. This gives the protein CASSQVDSVNTEAFF. The rearrangement joins TRBV4-2 to TRBJ1-1; a weak D match, TRBD1 (6 bases). The V gene lost 1 base and the J gene lost 0 bases, with 9 bases spanning the gap. There are 15 residues in the CDR3. Germline lookup yields CDR1 LGHNA and CDR2 YNFKEQ.

The chain employs TRBV5-6 and TRBJ1-1; D perhaps matches TRBD1 (5 bases). This CDR3 has 16 residues. The V end lost 4 bases, the J end lost 0 bases, and 16 bases lay between the germline ends. Germline CDR1 is SGHDT and CDR2 is YYEEEE. The CDR3 DNA reads TGTGCCAGCAGCCACTATAAAGGGGTTCTGAACACTGAAGCTTTCTTT. Encoded protein: CASSHYKGVLNTEAFF.

The genes are TRBV4-1 and TRBJ1-3; 9 bases fit TRBD1. The V gene end was trimmed by 7 bases and the J gene end by 0 bases; junction bases not matched to a gene: 4. The CDR3 sequence is 15 residues long. Germline CDR1 and CDR2: MGHRA and YSYEKL. CDR3 protein: CASTSTGGSGNTIYF. The CDR3 coding sequence is TGCGCCAGCACTTCGACAGGGGGCTCTGGAAACACCATATATTTT.